The next 31 T cell receptor beta chains were all read from a single sample in a study of blood T cells in healthy people across ages. A second about 7 to 11 cycle PCR used barcoded and J-beta primers. TCRdb reprocessed the 5' RACE reads via MiXCR and lists one record per CDR3 protein. This table has about 640,000 distinct CDR3 sequences, approximately 50% appearing once. Sequenced input: blood. The source of these receptors is a man in his sixties in good health.

The J gene is TRBJ2-1, the V gene TRBV12-3 or TRBV12-4, with a tentative D call TRBD1 (6 bases). This CDR3 is built from 14 residues. Trimming pared 6 bases from V and 9 bases from J, leaving 18 bases between. CDR3 sequence reads: CASSQRQDLGEQFF. CDR3 in DNA: TGTGCCAGCAGCCAAAGACAGGACTTGGGTGAGCAGTTCTTC.

The rearrangement uses TRBV5-1 and TRBJ2-3; unclear D gene. V was pared by 0 bases and J by 2 bases, with 4 bases between. This CDR3 contains 13 residues. Germline V gives CDR1 SGHRS, CDR2 YFSETQ. CDR3 DNA sequence: TGCGCCAGCAGCTTGGACGTCACAGATACGCAGTATTTT. Residues: CASSLDVTDTQYF.

The chain has TRBV10-3 and TRBJ1-4, with TRBD1 matching 8 bases. There are 14 residues in the CDR3. Germline trimming cut 10 bases from V and 5 bases from J; bases unmatched to any gene: 9. Germline loops: CDR1 ENHRY, CDR2 SYGVKD. The CDR3 is CATQDRDLNEKLFF. The CDR3 DNA reads TGTGCCACTCAGGACAGGGACCTGAATGAAAAACTGTTTTTT.

The chain combines TRBV10-3 with TRBJ1-2; D perhaps matches TRBD1 (5 bases). Germline V gene lookup returns CDR1 ENHRY and CDR2 SYGVKD. This CDR3 comprises 14 residues. Trimming removed 4 bases from V and 3 bases from J, with 12 bases in between. CDR3 nucleotide sequence: TGTGCCATCAGTGGGGGCTCCAGTGACTATGGCTACACCTTC. It codes for CAISGGSSDYGYTF.

The rearrangement uses TRBV7-9 and TRBJ2-7, with D hard to call. Deletions cut 5 bases from V and 2 bases from J, with 16 bases between. CDR3 size: 15 residues. Germline lookup yields CDR1 SEHNR and CDR2 FQNEAQ (reference sequence). This CDR3 is CASSARTDRTYEQYF. The CDR3 DNA is TGTGCCAGCAGCGCCCGGACGGACCGTACCTACGAGCAGTACTTC.

The J gene is TRBJ2-7, the V gene TRBV6-1; no definite D call. Germline V gene lookup returns CDR1 MNHNS and CDR2 SASEGT. V was clipped by 7 bases and J by 1 base, with 11 bases between them. The CDR3 is made up of 13 amino acids. The CDR3 DNA follows: TGTGCCAGCATTCGGGCGGCGTCCTACGAGCAGTACTTC. Its translation: CASIRAASYEQYF.

This clonotype was counted between two and nine times. The chain uses TRBV5-4 and TRBJ2-4; D is tentatively TRBD1 or TRBD2 (5 bases each). Germline V gives CDR1 SGHNT, CDR2 YYREEE (reference sequence). V lost 4 bases to trimming and J lost 6 bases, with 20 bases between them. The CDR3 is 16 residues long. The CDR3 region has the DNA TGTGCCAGCAGCCGATCCGAGCCCCGAGGGGTAAACATTCAGTACTTC. It yields the protein CASSRSEPRGVNIQYF.

This clonotype was detected many times. The chain links TRBV3-1 to TRBJ2-1; D is possibly TRBD2 (6 bases). Germline loops: CDR1 LGHDT, CDR2 YNNKEL (reference sequence). The CDR3 consists of 15 residues. V was cut by 5 bases and J by 0 bases, with 11 bases left in between. For the CDR3, the DNA is TGTGCCAGCAGCTGGGACGGGAGCTCCTACAATGAGCAGTTCTTC. Translation: CASSWDGSSYNEQFF.

This clonotype was recorded a few times. The V gene is TRBV28, the J gene TRBJ1-2; tentatively, D is TRBD1 (6 bases). Trimming took 4 bases from V and 1 from J, leaving 10 bases between them. Germline values: CDR1 MDHEN, CDR2 SYDVKM. This CDR3 is built from 14 residues. The CDR3 DNA sequence: TGTGCCAGCAGTTCCCCGGGACATAACTATGGCTACACCTTC. This gives the protein CASSSPGHNYGYTF.

V and J are TRBV12-3 or TRBV12-4 and TRBJ1-2; tentative D call: TRBD1 (5 bases). The V gene lost 8 bases and the J gene lost 2 bases, with 18 bases spanning the gap. The CDR3 runs to 15 residues. CDR3 coding DNA: TGTGCCAGCTTGAAGACAGTCGGGGGGAACTATGGCTACACCTTC. This sequence encodes CASLKTVGGNYGYTF.

This chain links TRBV29-1 with TRBJ1-2; D uncertain. Germline V gene data show CDR1 as SQVTM and CDR2 as ANQGSEA. The CDR3 is made up of 14 amino acids. V dropped 0 bases and J dropped 8 bases, with 16 bases sitting between them. In DNA, the CDR3 is TGCAGCGTTGAAGATGCTCTTCGGTCCGGGGGCTACACCTTC. It yields the protein CSVEDALRSGGYTF.

The V call is TRBV2, the J call TRBJ1-2; D is unresolved. The length of the CDR3 is 14 residues. V lost 6 bases and J 2 bases, leaving 13 bases between the germline ends. Germline loops: CDR1 SNHLY, CDR2 FYNNEI. This CDR3 is CASSPRLGNYGYTF. For the CDR3, the DNA is TGTGCCAGCAGCCCGCGACTTGGCAACTATGGCTACACCTTC.

The CDR3: CASSSGTALHDYTF. CDR3 DNA sequence: TGCGCCAGCAGCTCCGGGACAGCTCTTCATGACTACACCTTC. The rearrangement links TRBV5-1 to TRBJ1-2; 7 nucleotides line up with TRBD1. V shed 3 bases, J shed 10 bases, and the junction held 12 bases outside the gene matches. CDR3 length: 14 residues. The germline V gene has CDR1 SGHRS and CDR2 YFSETQ.

This clonotype showed up just once. The CDR3 coding sequence is TGTGCCACCAGTGCCGGATCCAATCAGCCCCAGCATTTT. This encodes CATSAGSNQPQHF. The V gene is TRBV24-1, the J gene TRBJ1-5; no definite D call. Germline CDR1 KGHDR, CDR2 SFDVKD. Between the trimmed V and J ends, which lost 5 bases and 3 bases, there was a span of 7 bases. The CDR3 extends over 13 amino acids.

The V gene is TRBV12-3 or TRBV12-4, the J gene TRBJ1-4; 10 bases fit TRBD1. The V gene end was trimmed by 7 bases and the J gene end by 5 bases; junction bases not matched to a gene: 7. The CDR3 sequence is 15 residues long. The CDR3 DNA is TGTGCCAGCATCAGAGCGGGACAGGGGAATGAAAAACTGTTTTTT. It specifies CASIRAGQGNEKLFF.

CDR3 region: CASSPMAGGGSQYF. DNA of the CDR3: TGTGCCAGCAGCCCTATGGCAGGGGGTGGCTCGCAGTACTTC. This rearrangement joins TRBV7-2 to TRBJ2-5; 7 nucleotides agree with TRBD1. Germline V gene sequence: CDR1 SGHTA, CDR2 FQGNSA. The CDR3 runs 14 residues. After removal of 5 bases from V and 11 bases from J, the junction contained 14 bases not matched to a gene.

The sample holds a few counts of this clonotype. This chain uses TRBV20-1 with TRBJ2-7; TRBD1 is a possible D gene (5 bases). The germline gives CDR1 DFQATT, CDR2 SNEGSKA (reference sequence). Trimming shortened V by 3 bases and J by 3 bases, and 9 bases separated the two germline ends. This CDR3 contains 12 residues. The CDR3 is CSASRGFYEQYF. As DNA, the CDR3 is TGCAGTGCTAGTAGGGGATTCTACGAGCAGTACTTC.

The rearrangement joins TRBV5-1 to TRBJ2-3, with D unresolved. The CDR3 length is 14 residues. Germline CDR1 and CDR2: SGHRS and YFSETQ. V lost 0 bases to trimming and J lost 5 bases, with 10 bases between them. DNA of the CDR3: TGCGCCAGCAGCTTGGGGAGTTTTCAAGATACGCAGTATTTT. This encodes CASSLGSFQDTQYF.

This clonotype came up a few times. The chain uses TRBV20-1 and TRBJ2-5, with 10 bases that match TRBD2. Germline CDR1 and CDR2: DFQATT and SNEGSKA (reference sequence). The CDR3 spans 16 residues. With 4 bases clipped from V and 6 bases from J, the junction kept 14 bases outside the gene matches. DNA of the CDR3: TGCAGTGCTACCGTGGGAGCGGGGGGGCCTACGAAGACCCAGTACTTC. This encodes CSATVGAGGPTKTQYF.

The chain couples TRBV28 to TRBJ2-1; 12 positions agree with TRBD1. CDR3 length equals 14 residues. CDR1 is MDHEN and CDR2 is SYDVKM in the germline V gene. With 5 bases clipped from V and 11 bases from J, the junction kept 7 bases outside the gene matches. The CDR3 region has the DNA TGTGCCAGCAGTCCCGGGACAGGGGGCTTAAAGCAGTTCTTC. Protein sequence: CASSPGTGGLKQFF.

V usage is TRBV5-1 and J usage is TRBJ2-3, with TRBD2 matching 9 bases. CDR3 size: 15 residues. Germline CDR1 SGHRS, CDR2 YFSETQ. V was pared by 4 bases and J by 0 bases, with 3 bases of the junction left unmatched. For the CDR3, the DNA is TGCGCCAGCAGCCCAGGGACTAGCAGCACAGATACGCAGTATTTT. It codes for CASSPGTSSTDTQYF.

This clonotype was picked up one time. The chain joins TRBV7-2 to TRBJ1-2; possible D gene TRBD1, 5 bases. The length of the CDR3 is 14 residues. Per germline, CDR1 SGHTA and CDR2 FQGNSA. V lost 6 bases and J 5 bases, leaving 16 bases between the germline ends. For the CDR3, the DNA is TGTGCCAGCAGGGTCAGGGATGACAGATATGGCTACACCTTC. Amino acids: CASRVRDDRYGYTF.

The rearrangement joins TRBV28 to TRBJ2-6; no clear D. CDR1 and CDR2 (germline): MDHEN, SYDVKM. CDR3 size: 15 residues. V lost 3 bases and J lost 2, with 8 bases in between. The CDR3 DNA reads as TGTGCCAGCAGTTTTCAGAGGACTGGGGCCAACGTCCTGACTTTC. As protein: CASSFQRTGANVLTF.

This clonotype turned up a few times. The CDR3 loop is CSARDWRDFTSNEQFF. CDR3 DNA sequence: TGCAGTGCTAGAGATTGGAGGGACTTTACTTCAAATGAGCAGTTCTTC. This chain links TRBV20-1 with TRBJ2-1, with D perhaps TRBD2 (6 bases). Trimming took off 0 bases at V and 7 bases at J, with 19 bases between the two ends. CDR3 length: 16 residues. The germline V gene has CDR1 DFQATT and CDR2 SNEGSKA (reference sequence).

This clonotype was seen only once. The V call is TRBV20-1, the J call TRBJ2-3; no clear D gene. The V gene lost 1 base and the J gene lost 0 bases, with 17 bases spanning the gap. The CDR3 contains 17 residues. Per germline, CDR1 DFQATT and CDR2 SNEGSKA (reference sequence). The CDR3 here is CSARGSNHKSSTDTQYF. The CDR3 bases are TGCAGTGCTAGAGGAAGCAACCACAAATCTAGCACAGATACGCAGTATTTT.

This clonotype appeared many times. The chain joins TRBV6-6 to TRBJ2-5, with TRBD1 matching 8 bases. The germline CDR1 and CDR2 sequences are MNHNY and SVGAGI (reference sequence). This CDR3 comprises 15 residues. J was trimmed by 4 bases and V by 4 bases; bases with no gene match: 8. As DNA, the CDR3 is TGTGCCAGCAGTTCGGCCCCAGGGGGCGGAGAGACCCAGTACTTC. Protein: CASSSAPGGGETQYF.

Note on this clonotype: This may come from a read error, since a much larger clone is one base off. The chain links TRBV11-2 to TRBJ2-6, with 7 bases that match TRBD1. V shed 3 bases, J shed 4 bases, and the junction held 3 bases outside the gene matches. The length of the CDR3 is 15 residues. Germline CDR1 reads SGHAT; CDR2 reads FQNNGV. The CDR3 DNA sequence: TGTGCCAGCAGCTTCACAGGGGCCGGGGCCAACGTCCTGACTTTC. As protein: CASSFTGAGANVLTF. Supplemented by reference TRBV11-2 and TRBJ2-6, the full variable domain reads EAGVAQSPRYKIIEKRQSVAFWCNPISGHATLYWYQQILGQGPKLLIQFQNNGVVDDSQLPKDRFSAERLKGVDSTLKIQPAKLEDSAVYLCASSFTGAGANVLTFGAGSRLTVL.

The V call is TRBV5-1, the J call TRBJ2-3; 8 nucleotides agree with TRBD2. Unmatched junction bases numbered 13, after V lost 4 bases and J lost 6 bases. The CDR3 spans 16 residues. Per germline, CDR1 SGHRS and CDR2 YFSETQ. CDR3 sequence (DNA): TGCGCCAGCAGCCGTGAGCGGGGGTCCTCAGGTGATACGCAGTATTTT. Translation: CASSRERGSSGDTQYF.

J is TRBJ2-5 and V is TRBV20-1; the D gene is possibly TRBD2 (5 bases). Germline-derived CDR1 and CDR2 are DFQATT and SNEGSKA (reference sequence). CDR3 length: 13 residues. The V and J ends lost 5 bases and 1 base respectively, with 11 bases between them. CDR3 region: CSAPGGGQETQYF. CDR3 in DNA: TGCAGTGCTCCCGGAGGTGGCCAAGAGACCCAGTACTTC.

The chain links TRBV7-6 to TRBJ2-6; D unresolved. This CDR3 has 16 residues. Trimming took 0 bases from V and 0 from J, leaving 6 bases between them. The germline CDR1 and CDR2 sequences are SGHVS and FNYEAQ. In nucleotides, the CDR3 is TGTGCCAGCAGCTTAGCAAGGAGCTCTGGGGCCAACGTCCTGACTTTC. This codes for CASSLARSSGANVLTF.

This clonotype was counted a few times. This chain joins TRBV6-2 or TRBV6-3 and TRBJ1-2; a weak D match, TRBD1 (6 bases). Germline V CDR1 and CDR2: MNHEY, SVGEGT. The CDR3 totals 15 residues. V lost 3 bases and J lost 0, with 11 bases in between. This CDR3 reads CASSYRDTTNYGYTF. The CDR3 DNA sequence: TGTGCCAGCAGTTATAGGGACACTACTAACTATGGCTACACCTTC.